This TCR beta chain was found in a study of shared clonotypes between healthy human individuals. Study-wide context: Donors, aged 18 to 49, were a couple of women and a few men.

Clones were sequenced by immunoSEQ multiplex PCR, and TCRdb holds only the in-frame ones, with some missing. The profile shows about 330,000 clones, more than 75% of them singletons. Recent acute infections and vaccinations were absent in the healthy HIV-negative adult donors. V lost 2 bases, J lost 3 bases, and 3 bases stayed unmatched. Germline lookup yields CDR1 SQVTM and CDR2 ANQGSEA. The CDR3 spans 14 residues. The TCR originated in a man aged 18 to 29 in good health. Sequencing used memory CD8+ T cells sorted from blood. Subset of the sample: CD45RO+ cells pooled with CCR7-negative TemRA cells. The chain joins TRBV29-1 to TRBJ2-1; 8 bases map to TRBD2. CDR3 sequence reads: CSVEWREVYNEQFF. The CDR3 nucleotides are TGCAGCGTTGAATGGCGGGAGGTCTACAATGAGCAGTTCTTC.